The rows below give T cell receptor beta chains drawn from one sample of a study of cytomegalovirus exposure and HLA in healthy donors. Data came from immunoSEQ multiplex PCR; TCRdb stores just in-frame clones and leaves some out. The table has more than 150,000 clones, 75% to 85% seen once; the top ten hold 1.5% to 2%. The sample consisted of PBMCs. These receptors came from a man between 18 and 29 years old in good health and CMV-seronegative. Both conserved end residues are part of each CDR3. A D gene is named only where the DNA matches it firmly. Clone size is stated in some rows and not others, as once, few, many or a class when expanded.

>NA|TRBV21-1|TRBJ2-5|NA
TGTGCCAGCAGCAAAGCTCTCGTCCAAGAGACCCAGTACTTC
CASSKALVQETQYF
>TRBD1|TRBV28|TRBJ2-5|NA
TGTGCCAGCAGTCTAGGACAGGGGAGTAGCCAAGAGACCCAGTACTTC
CASSLGQGSSQETQYF
>NA|TRBV7-8|TRBJ2-5|NA
TGTGCCAGCAGGTTATCCGGGAGCGCTCGTCCGGAGACCCAGTACTTC
CASRLSGSARPETQYF
>NA|TRBV5-8|TRBJ2-1|NA
TGTGCCAGCAGCCCCGGGACCTACAATGAGCAGTTCTTC
CASSPGTYNEQFF
>TRBD1|TRBV5-4|TRBJ1-4|NA
TGTGCCAGCAGCTCGACAGGGGATAGTAATGAAAAACTGTTTTTT
CASSSTGDSNEKLFF
>NA|TRBV27|TRBJ1-4|NA
TGTGCCAGCAGTAAAACCCAGGGTGGCGAAAAACTGTTTTTT
CASSKTQGGEKLFF
>TRBD2|TRBV7-6|TRBJ2-5|NA
TGTGCCAGCAGCCATGCGGGGGGGCCTGGCCAAGAGACCCAGTACTTC
CASSHAGGPGQETQYF
>TRBD1|TRBV4-1|TRBJ1-3|NA
TGCGCCAGCAGCCAACCGGGACAGGGGTCTGGAAACACCATATATTTT
CASSQPGQGSGNTIYF
>NA|TRBV7-2|TRBJ2-1|NA
TGTGCCAGCAGCTCCCGACTATGGGATGAGCAGTTCTTC
CASSSRLWDEQFF
>NA|TRBV6-6|TRBJ2-7|NA
TGTGCCAGCAGTCCCCAGTTATGGTCCGAGCAGTACTTC
CASSPQLWSEQYF
>TRBD2|TRBV14|TRBJ2-1|NA
TGTGCCAGCAGGCGGACTAGCGGGACAAATGAGCAGTTCTTC
CASRRTSGTNEQFF
>TRBD1|TRBV6-5|TRBJ1-1|once
TGTGCCAGCAGAGACTGGGACAGGGGAAACACTGAAGCTTTCTTT
CASRDWDRGNTEAFF
>TRBD2|TRBV7-3|TRBJ2-1|NA
TGTGCCAGCAGCTTAAGAGGGACTAGCGGGATTGCGTACAATGAGCAGTTCTTC
CASSLRGTSGIAYNEQFF
>NA|TRBV27|TRBJ2-1|NA
TGTGCCAGCAGCCCAGGGTTATCCTTACTGACCCATTACAATGAGCAGTTCTTC
CASSPGLSLLTHYNEQFF
>TRBD1|TRBV6-1|TRBJ2-2|NA
TGTGCCAGCAACCCCGGACAGGGCGAAACCGGGGAGCTGTTTTTT
CASNPGQGETGELFF
>TRBD2|TRBV10-1|TRBJ2-5|NA
TGCGCCAGCAGTTCGGGGGGGAGGCCGGGAGAGACCCAGTACTTC
CASSSGGRPGETQYF